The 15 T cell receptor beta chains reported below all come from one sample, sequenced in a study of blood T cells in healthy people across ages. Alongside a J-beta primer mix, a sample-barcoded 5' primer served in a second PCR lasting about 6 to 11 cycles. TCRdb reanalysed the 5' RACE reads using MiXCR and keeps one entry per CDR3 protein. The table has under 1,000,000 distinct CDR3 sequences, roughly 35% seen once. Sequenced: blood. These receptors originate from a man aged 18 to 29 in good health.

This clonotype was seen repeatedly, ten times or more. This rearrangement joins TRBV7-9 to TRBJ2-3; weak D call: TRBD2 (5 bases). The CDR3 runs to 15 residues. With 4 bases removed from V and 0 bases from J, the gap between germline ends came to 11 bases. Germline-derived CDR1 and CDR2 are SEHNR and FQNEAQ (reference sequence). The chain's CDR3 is CASSSLRDSTDTQYF. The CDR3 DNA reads TGTGCCAGCAGCTCCCTCCGGGATAGCACAGATACGCAGTATTTT.

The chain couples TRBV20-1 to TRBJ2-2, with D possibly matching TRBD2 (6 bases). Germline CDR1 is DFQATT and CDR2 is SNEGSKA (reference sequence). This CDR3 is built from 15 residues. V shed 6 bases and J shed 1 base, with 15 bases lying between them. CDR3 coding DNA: TGCAGTGCCGACTCGGGGACTCAGAACACCGGGGAGCTGTTTTTT. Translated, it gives CSADSGTQNTGELFF.

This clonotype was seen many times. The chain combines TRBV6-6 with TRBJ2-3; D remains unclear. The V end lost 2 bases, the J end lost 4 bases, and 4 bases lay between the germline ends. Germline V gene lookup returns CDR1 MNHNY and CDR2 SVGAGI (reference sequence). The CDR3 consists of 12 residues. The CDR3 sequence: CASSYRADTQYF. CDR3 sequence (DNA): TGTGCCAGCAGTTACAGGGCAGATACGCAGTATTTT.

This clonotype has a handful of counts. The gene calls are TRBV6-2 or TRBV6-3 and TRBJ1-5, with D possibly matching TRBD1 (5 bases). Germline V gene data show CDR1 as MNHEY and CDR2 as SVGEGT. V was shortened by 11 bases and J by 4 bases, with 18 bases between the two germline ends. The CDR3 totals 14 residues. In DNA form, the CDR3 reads TGTGCCGCCAACGGGGGGGGACCGAATCAGCCCCAGCATTTT. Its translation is CAANGGGPNQPQHF.

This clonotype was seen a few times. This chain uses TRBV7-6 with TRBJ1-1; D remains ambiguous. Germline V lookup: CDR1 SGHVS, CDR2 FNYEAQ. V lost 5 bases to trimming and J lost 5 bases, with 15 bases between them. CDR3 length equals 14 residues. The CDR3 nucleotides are TGTGCCAGCAGCCCTGGCGGGCTCCGGACTGAAGCTTTCTTT. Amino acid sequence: CASSPGGLRTEAFF.

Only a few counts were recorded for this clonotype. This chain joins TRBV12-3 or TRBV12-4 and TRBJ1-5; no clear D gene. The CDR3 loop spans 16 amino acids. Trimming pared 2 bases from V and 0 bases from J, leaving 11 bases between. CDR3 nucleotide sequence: TGTGCCAGCAGTTTAAAGTCTTGGTATAGCAATCAGCCCCAGCATTTT. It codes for CASSLKSWYSNQPQHF.

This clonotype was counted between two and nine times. The CDR3 protein is CASSSNRPGTGYFNEQFF. The CDR3 DNA is TGCGCCAGCAGCTCTAATCGCCCCGGGACAGGGTACTTCAATGAGCAGTTCTTC. The V call is TRBV5-1, the J call TRBJ2-1; 9 nucleotides align to TRBD1. Germline V gives CDR1 SGHRS, CDR2 YFSETQ. This CDR3 is built from 18 residues. Unmatched junction bases numbered 16, after V lost 3 bases and J lost 6 bases.

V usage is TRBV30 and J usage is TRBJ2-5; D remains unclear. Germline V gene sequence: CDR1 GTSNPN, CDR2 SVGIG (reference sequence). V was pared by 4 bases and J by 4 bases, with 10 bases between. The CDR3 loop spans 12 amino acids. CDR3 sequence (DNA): TGTGCCTGGACCGCTGCTCGAGAGACCCAGTACTTC. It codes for CAWTAARETQYF.

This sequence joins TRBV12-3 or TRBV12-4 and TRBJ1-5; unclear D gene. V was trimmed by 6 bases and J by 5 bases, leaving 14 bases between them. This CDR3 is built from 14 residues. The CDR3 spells CASRISGPYQPQHF. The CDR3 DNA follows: TGTGCCAGCAGGATATCCGGGCCCTATCAGCCCCAGCATTTT.

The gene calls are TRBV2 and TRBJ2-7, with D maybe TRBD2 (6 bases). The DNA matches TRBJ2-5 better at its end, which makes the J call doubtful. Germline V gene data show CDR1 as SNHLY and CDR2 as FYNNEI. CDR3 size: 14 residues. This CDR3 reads CASSGTTGAETQYF. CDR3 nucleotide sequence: TGTGCCAGCAGTGGAACGACGGGAGCAGAGACCCAGTACTTC.

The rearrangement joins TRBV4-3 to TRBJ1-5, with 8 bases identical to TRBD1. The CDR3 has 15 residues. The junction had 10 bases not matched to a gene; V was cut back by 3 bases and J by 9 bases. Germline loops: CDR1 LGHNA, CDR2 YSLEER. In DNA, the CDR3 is TGCGCCAGCAGCCAGAGGACAGGGCCCGAGTGGCCCCAGCATTTT. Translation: CASSQRTGPEWPQHF.

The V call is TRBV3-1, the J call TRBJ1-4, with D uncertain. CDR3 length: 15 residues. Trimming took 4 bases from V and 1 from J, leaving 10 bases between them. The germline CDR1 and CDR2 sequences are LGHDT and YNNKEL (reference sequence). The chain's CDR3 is CASSPHWGTNEKLFF. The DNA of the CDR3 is TGTGCCAGCAGCCCCCACTGGGGAACTAATGAAAAACTGTTTTTT.

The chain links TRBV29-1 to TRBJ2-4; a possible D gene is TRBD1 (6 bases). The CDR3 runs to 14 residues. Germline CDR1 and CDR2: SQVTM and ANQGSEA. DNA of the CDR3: TGCAGTGCGTACGAGACAGGAGCCAAAAACATTCAGTACTTC. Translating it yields CSAYETGAKNIQYF. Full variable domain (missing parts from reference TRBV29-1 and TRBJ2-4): SAVISQKPSRDICQRGTSLTIQCQVDSQVTMMFWYRQQPGQSLTLIATANQGSEATYESGFVIDKFPISRPNLTFSTLTVSNMSPEDSSIYLCSAYETGAKNIQYFGAGTRLSVL.

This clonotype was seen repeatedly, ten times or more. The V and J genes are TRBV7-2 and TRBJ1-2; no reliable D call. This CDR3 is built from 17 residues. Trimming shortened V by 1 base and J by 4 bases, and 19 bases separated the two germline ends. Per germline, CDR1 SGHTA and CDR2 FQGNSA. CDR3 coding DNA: TGTGCCAGCAGCTTAGGGAATATTGTTGGCGGGTCCTATGGCTACACCTTC. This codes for CASSLGNIVGGSYGYTF.

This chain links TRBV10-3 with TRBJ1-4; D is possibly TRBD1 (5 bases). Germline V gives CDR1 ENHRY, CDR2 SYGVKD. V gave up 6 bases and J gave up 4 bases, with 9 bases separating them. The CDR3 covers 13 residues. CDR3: CAIRGRSNEKLFF. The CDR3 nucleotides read TGTGCCATCAGGGGACGGAGTAATGAAAAACTGTTTTTT.